Listed below are T cell receptor beta chains from one sample, sequenced in a study of CD4 T cell repertoires in COVID-19. The repertoire was sequenced with immunoSEQ multiplex PCR; TCRdb's copy has only in-frame clones and lacks some. Of 20,000 or so clones in the sample, 93% were seen once. Sequenced material: circulating follicular helper CD4+ T cells (cTfh) from blood, taken before the COVID-19 pandemic. Receptor source: a human donor who had COVID-19. The CDR3 runs from the conserved cysteine through the conserved F or W. A D gene is named only where the DNA matches it firmly. Expanded clones get a size class; other rows say once, few or many, or leave the size out.

D,J,V,size,length,CDR3,DNA
-,TRBJ2-4,TRBV5-6,-,11,CASSFRDIQYF,TGTGCCAGCAGCTTCCGGGACATTCAGTACTTC
-,TRBJ1-2,TRBV5-4,once,14,CASSLYNSDYGYTF,TGTGCCAGCAGCTTGTATAACAGTGACTATGGCTACACCTTC
-,TRBJ1-2,TRBV30,few,15,CAWSSTGHMMYGYTF,TGTGCCTGGAGTTCAACGGGACATATGATGTATGGCTACACCTTC
-,TRBJ1-2,TRBV28,-,14,CASLGQFVNYGYTF,TGTGCCAGCCTGGGACAATTTGTTAACTATGGCTACACCTTC
TRBD1,TRBJ1-2,TRBV5-1,-,15,CASSDWDRGTDGYTF,TGCGCCAGCAGCGACTGGGACAGGGGGACGGATGGCTACACCTTC
TRBD2,TRBJ2-1,TRBV4-1,once,16,CASSQNGLAAYNEQFF,TGCGCCAGCAGCCAGAATGGACTAGCGGCCTACAATGAGCAGTTCTTC
-,TRBJ2-1,TRBV7-9,-,14,CASSLAGDYNEQFF,TGTGCCAGCAGCTTAGCCGGGGACTACAATGAGCAGTTCTTC
TRBD1,TRBJ1-2,TRBV19,-,14,CASRSDRGGDGYTF,TGTGCCAGTAGGTCTGACAGGGGAGGAGATGGCTACACCTTC
TRBD1,TRBJ1-6,TRBV7-2,-,14,CASSTRQGNSPLHF,TGTGCCAGCAGCACCCGACAGGGGAATTCACCCCTCCACTTT
TRBD1,TRBJ2-4,TRBV5-6,-,16,CASSLDRGGSKNIQYF,TGTGCCAGCAGCCTGGACAGGGGGGGGTCCAAAAACATTCAGTACTTC
TRBD2,TRBJ2-5,TRBV27,-,16,CASSPRLAGVRETQYF,TGTGCCAGCAGTCCCCGACTAGCGGGAGTACGGGAGACCCAGTACTTC
TRBD2,TRBJ2-5,TRBV6-1,-,16,CASSALTSGGWETQYF,TGTGCCAGCAGTGCACTGACTAGCGGGGGCTGGGAGACCCAGTACTTC
-,TRBJ2-7,TRBV19,-,11,CARGSSEEQYF,TGTGCCAGGGGGAGTTCGGAAGAGCAGTACTTC
-,TRBJ1-3,TRBV4-1,-,12,CASSLNRETIYF,TGCGCCAGCAGCCTTAATAGGGAGACCATATATTTT
-,TRBJ2-3,TRBV6-1,-,13,CASIGGFGDTQYF,TGTGCCAGCATAGGGGGTTTTGGAGATACGCAGTATTTT
-,TRBJ2-2,TRBV13,-,12,CASSLIRGELFF,TGTGCCAGCAGCTTAATCCGTGGGGAGCTGTTTTTT
TRBD2,TRBJ2-7,TRBV7-9,-,16,CASSLAESLAGSEQYF,TGTGCCAGCAGCTTAGCGGAATCACTAGCGGGGAGCGAGCAGTACTTC
-,TRBJ2-7,TRBV27,-,14,CATRDSGNSYEQYF,TGTGCCACACGGGATAGCGGCAACTCCTACGAGCAGTACTTC
-,TRBJ1-1,TRBV7-9,few,14,CASSLAADSTKAFF,TGTGCCAGCAGCTTAGCTGCGGACAGTACAAAAGCTTTCTTT
-,TRBJ2-5,TRBV7-9,-,13,CASSQLGRETQYF,TGTGCCAGCAGCCAGTTGGGGCGGGAGACCCAGTACTTC
TRBD1,TRBJ1-1,TRBV6-1,-,13,CASSLDRDTEAFF,TGTGCCAGCAGCCTGGACAGGGACACTGAAGCTTTCTTT
-,TRBJ2-7,TRBV5-1,-,15,CASRPRQGGFYEQYF,TGCGCCAGCAGACCCCGTCAGGGTGGGTTCTACGAGCAGTACTTC
-,TRBJ2-1,TRBV18,-,15,CASSPLDGPYNEQFF,TGTGCCAGCTCACCACTCGATGGCCCCTACAATGAGCAGTTCTTC